What follows are 25 T cell receptor beta chains derived from one specimen sequenced in a study of T-cell reconstitution after alpha-beta-depleted transplantation in children. TCRbeta library preparation incorporated unique molecular identifiers. TCRdb fed the PCR reads into MiXCR, producing one record per CDR3 protein. Of hundreds of thousands of distinct CDR3 sequences in the sample, around 13% are singletons; the top ten hold approximately 0.8%. The input for sequencing was PBMCs, taken before TCRalphabeta/CD19-depleted stem cell transplant. These receptors came from a girl aged 2 to 10 with congenital amegakaryocytic thrombocytopenia, due to receive a stem cell transplant.

The chain joins TRBV30 to TRBJ1-1; D unclear. Trimming stripped 4 bases from V and 1 base from J, with 16 bases between. Germline values: CDR1 GTSNPN, CDR2 SVGIG (reference sequence). CDR3 size: 15 residues. CDR3 nucleotides: TGTGCCTGGAAAGTCAGCCACCGAGGGAACACTGAAGCTTTCTTT. Protein: CAWKVSHRGNTEAFF.

V usage is TRBV28 and J usage is TRBJ2-2, with D unresolved. Germline CDR1 MDHEN, CDR2 SYDVKM. V lost 3 bases and J lost 8, with 13 bases in between. The CDR3 is made up of 14 amino acids. This CDR3 is CASSLHGFSGELFF. The CDR3 DNA follows: TGTGCCAGCAGTTTGCATGGGTTTTCAGGGGAGCTGTTTTTT.

This clonotype was counted many times. The chain couples TRBV12-3 or TRBV12-4 to TRBJ1-1; a weak D match, TRBD1 (6 bases). This CDR3 is 12 amino acids long. The V and J ends lost 5 bases and 4 bases respectively, with 8 bases between them. The DNA of the CDR3 is TGTGCCAGCAGTCCAGGGGCCACTGAAGCTTTCTTT. It yields the protein CASSPGATEAFF.

This clonotype was recorded at least ten times. The chain recombines TRBV28 with TRBJ2-1; either TRBD1 or TRBD2 may fit D (5 bases each). The ends were cut back, 6 bases at V and 5 bases at J, with 20 bases in the middle. CDR1 and CDR2 (germline): MDHEN, SYDVKM. The CDR3 spans 16 residues. For the CDR3, the DNA is TGTGCCAGCAGGACCTTTGACGGGAAAGGGGACAATGAGCAGTTCTTC. It codes for CASRTFDGKGDNEQFF.

This clonotype was found many times. The chain employs TRBV20-1 and TRBJ2-7, with TRBD2 identical over 7 bases. Germline V lookup: CDR1 DFQATT, CDR2 SNEGSKA (reference sequence). The CDR3 loop spans 14 amino acids. V was pared by 2 bases and J by 1 base, with 5 bases of the junction left unmatched. The CDR3 nucleotides are TGCAGTGCTAGATCCAGCGGGGCTTCCTACGAGCAGTACTTC. This translates into CSARSSGASYEQYF.

At least ten counts were recorded for this clonotype. The CDR3 nucleotides read TGCAGTGCCCAGGGGTCAGCGGATGAGCAGTTCTTC. Translated: CSAQGSADEQFF. The rearrangement links TRBV20-1 to TRBJ2-1; tentative D call: TRBD1 (6 bases). Germline values: CDR1 DFQATT, CDR2 SNEGSKA (reference sequence). V gave up 6 bases and J gave up 8 bases, with 14 bases separating them. This CDR3 spans 12 amino acids.

CDR3 residues: CSVATGRQFF. DNA for the CDR3: TGCAGTGTTGCGACAGGGCGGCAGTTCTTC. This chain uses TRBV20-1 with TRBJ2-1; 7 bases match TRBD1. Germline CDR1 DFQATT, CDR2 SNEGSKA (reference sequence). Germline trimming cut 7 bases from V and 12 bases from J; bases unmatched to any gene: 6. The CDR3 spans 10 residues.

This clonotype came up many times. The gene calls are TRBV20-1 and TRBJ2-1; 11 positions match TRBD2. CDR3 length equals 16 residues. The V gene end was trimmed by 8 bases and the J gene end by 3 bases; junction bases not matched to a gene: 12. Looked up from germline, CDR1 is DFQATT and CDR2 is SNEGSKA (reference sequence). DNA of the CDR3: TGCAGTCCCCGCGCTCCTACTAGCGGGGGCTACAATGAGCAGTTCTTC. The encoded protein is CSPRAPTSGGYNEQFF.

In this sample, this clonotype turned up many times. CDR3 in amino acids: CASSTTSGSPDEQFF. The CDR3 nucleotides read TGCGCCAGCAGCACGACTAGCGGGAGCCCGGATGAGCAGTTCTTC. The chain joins TRBV5-1 to TRBJ2-1, with TRBD2 matching 12 bases. J gave up 8 bases and V 4 bases, and 7 bases lay outside the gene matches. Germline V CDR1 and CDR2: SGHRS, YFSETQ. The CDR3 length is 15 residues.

The table lists this clonotype with many counts. The DNA of the CDR3 is TGCAGTGCTAGAGAGGGCGGTACCTACGAGCAGTACTTC. This sequence encodes CSAREGGTYEQYF. The V gene is TRBV20-1, the J gene TRBJ2-7; D gene ambiguous. Germline V CDR1 and CDR2: DFQATT, SNEGSKA (reference sequence). V was pared by 0 bases and J by 2 bases, with 8 bases between. The CDR3 has 13 amino acids.

This clonotype was observed a few times. V is TRBV6-1 and J is TRBJ2-7; 10 nucleotides match TRBD2. The ends lost 2 bases at V and 3 bases at J; junction bases unmatched: 4. Per the germline V gene, CDR1 is MNHNS and CDR2 is SASEGT. The CDR3 is 15 amino acids. The chain's CDR3 is CASSEQLAGSYEQYF. The CDR3 DNA sequence: TGTGCCAGCAGTGAACAACTAGCGGGAAGCTACGAGCAGTACTTC.

The CDR3 coding sequence is TGTGCCAGCGCATATGAAAAGACCCAGTACTTC. Protein: CASAYEKTQYF. The V call is TRBV12-3 or TRBV12-4, the J call TRBJ2-5; D uncertain. V was pared by 8 bases and J by 6 bases, with 10 bases between. The CDR3 has 11 amino acids.

This clonotype was detected only a few times. The V call is TRBV2, the J call TRBJ2-3; TRBD1 aligns across 7 bases. The CDR3 runs 16 residues. CDR1 and CDR2 from the germline V gene are SNHLY and FYNNEI. After removal of 8 bases from V and 6 bases from J, the junction contained 17 bases not matched to a gene. This CDR3 is CASCPPRQGCMDTQYF. The CDR3 DNA follows: TGTGCCAGCTGCCCACCCAGACAGGGATGCATGGATACGCAGTATTTT.

The chain combines TRBV5-1 with TRBJ1-6, with 12 positions matching TRBD1. The germline V gene has CDR1 SGHRS and CDR2 YFSETQ. This CDR3 has 17 amino acids. With V trimmed by 2 bases and J by 13 bases, 13 bases remained unmatched. DNA of the CDR3: TGCGCCAGCAGCTTTACCGGGACAGGGGGCCCAATTTCCCCCCTCCACTTT. It specifies CASSFTGTGGPISPLHF.

This clonotype was detected ten times or more. As DNA, the CDR3 is TGCAGTGCTACGGTGGGAGTATCATATGAGCAGTTCTTC. It specifies CSATVGVSYEQFF. The chain joins TRBV20-1 to TRBJ2-1; tentative D call: TRBD2 (5 bases). The CDR3 consists of 13 residues. The germline CDR1 and CDR2 sequences are DFQATT and SNEGSKA (reference sequence). Trimming left V 4 bases short and J 8 bases short, with 15 bases between.

The chain is built from TRBV7-9 and TRBJ2-7, with a weak D call TRBD2 (5 bases). Germline CDR1 and CDR2: SEHNR and FQNEAQ (reference sequence). The CDR3 covers 15 residues. V gave up 8 bases and J gave up 4 bases, with 21 bases separating them. CDR3 nucleotide sequence: TGTGCCAGCGGCCCTGGACTGATCAGCTTGTACGAGCAGTACTTC. Its protein is CASGPGLISLYEQYF.

The sample holds many counts of this clonotype. The V and J genes are TRBV15 and TRBJ1-4; D unresolved. The CDR3 is 16 amino acids. Germline V gives CDR1 LNHNV, CDR2 YYDKDF (reference sequence). V was cut by 1 base and J by 6 bases, with 15 bases left in between. CDR3 nucleotides: TGTGCCACCAGCAGAGTAGGGCCAGCACCGCATGAAAAACTGTTTTTT. This sequence encodes CATSRVGPAPHEKLFF.

The chain joins TRBV30 to TRBJ2-1; D may match TRBD1 or TRBD2 (5 bases each). This CDR3 spans 15 amino acids. Germline CDR1 and CDR2: GTSNPN and SVGIG (reference sequence). Trimming took off 4 bases at V and 8 bases at J, with 21 bases between the two ends. The CDR3 here is CAWTWGPIGSDEQFF. In DNA form, the CDR3 reads TGTGCCTGGACTTGGGGACCCATAGGATCGGATGAGCAGTTCTTC. Using reference TRBV30 and TRBJ2-1 for the parts outside the CDR3, the full variable domain is SQTIHQWPATLVQPVGSPLSLECTVEGTSNPNLYWYRQAAGRGLQLLFYSVGIGQISSEVPQNLSASRPQDRQFILSSKKLLLSDSGFYLCAWTWGPIGSDEQFFGPGTRLTVL.

V usage is TRBV18 and J usage is TRBJ2-1, with TRBD2 matching 12 bases. Germline CDR1 and CDR2: KGHSH and LQKENI. The CDR3 is 15 amino acids. Trimming cost V 3 bases and J 7 bases; bases outside gene matches: 4. CDR3 residues: CASSPRTSGINEQFF. The CDR3 nucleotides are TGTGCCAGCTCACCCCGGACTAGCGGGATTAATGAGCAGTTCTTC. Filled out from reference TRBV18 and TRBJ2-1, the complete variable domain reads NAGVMQNPRHLVRRRGQEARLRCSPMKGHSHVYWYRQLPEEGLKFMVYLQKENIIDESGMPKERFSAEFPKEGPSILRIQQVVRGDSAAYFCASSPRTSGINEQFFGPGTRLTVL.

There are many counts of this clonotype. J is TRBJ2-7 and V is TRBV4-1; no definite D call. Germline V gene lookup returns CDR1 MGHRA and CDR2 YSYEKL. Deletions cut 1 base from V and 1 base from J, with 8 bases between. The CDR3 runs 14 residues. The chain's CDR3 is CASSQGSISYEQYF. CDR3 nucleotide sequence: TGCGCCAGCAGCCAAGGGTCGATTTCCTACGAGCAGTACTTC.

The rearrangement uses TRBV7-9 and TRBJ2-7; D is perhaps TRBD1 (5 bases). CDR3 size: 13 residues. Trimming took 7 bases from V and 6 from J, leaving 16 bases between them. The germline gives CDR1 SEHNR, CDR2 FQNEAQ (reference sequence). The CDR3 is CASKATAEGEQYF. CDR3 nucleotides: TGTGCCAGCAAAGCGACAGCCGAAGGCGAGCAGTACTTC. The complete variable domain, with remaining parts taken from reference TRBV7-9 and TRBJ2-7, reads DTGVSQNPRHKITKRGQNVTFRCDPISEHNRLYWYRQTLGQGPEFLTYFQNEAQLEKSRLLSDRFSAERPKGSFSTLEIQRTEQGDSAMYLCASKATAEGEQYFGPGTRLTVT.

The V gene is TRBV11-1, the J gene TRBJ2-3; D is unresolved. Germline V gene sequence: CDR1 SGHAT, CDR2 FQDESV (reference sequence). There are 16 residues in the CDR3. V was pared by 5 bases and J by 6 bases, with 21 bases between. CDR3 sequence reads: CASSRGPTLVADTQYF. The DNA for the CDR3 is TGTGCCAGCAGCCGCGGACCCACCCTGGTGGCGGATACGCAGTATTTT. The whole variable domain, filled in from reference TRBV11-1 and TRBJ2-3, reads EAEVAQSPRYKITEKSQAVAFWCDPISGHATLYWYRQILGQGPELLVQFQDESVVDDSQLPKDRFSAERLKGVDSTLKIQPAELGDSAMYLCASSRGPTLVADTQYFGPGTRLTVL.

This clonotype was observed at least ten times. The CDR3 sequence is CASSDGLSRRGAFVDTQYF. Written as DNA, the CDR3 is TGTGCCAGCAGTGACGGCCTCTCGAGGAGGGGGGCCTTTGTAGATACGCAGTATTTT. J is TRBJ2-3 and V is TRBV25-1; D is possibly TRBD1 or TRBD2 (6 bases each). The CDR3 extends over 19 amino acids. Germline CDR1 reads MGHDK; CDR2 reads SYGVNS. V was shortened by 3 bases and J by 5 bases, with 27 bases between the two germline ends.

The chain carries TRBV20-1 and TRBJ2-1, with D maybe TRBD2 (5 bases). This CDR3 has 15 residues. Trimming removed 4 bases from V and 3 bases from J, with 16 bases in between. Per germline, CDR1 DFQATT and CDR2 SNEGSKA (reference sequence). CDR3 sequence (DNA): TGCAGTGCTACAGACGGCGGGCCCCGCTACAATGAGCAGTTCTTC. Amino acid sequence: CSATDGGPRYNEQFF.

This clonotype came up many times. V and J are TRBV20-1 and TRBJ2-3; 12 positions match TRBD2. The CDR3 extends over 16 amino acids. After removal of 4 bases from V and 3 bases from J, the junction contained 8 bases not matched to a gene. The germline V gene has CDR1 DFQATT and CDR2 SNEGSKA (reference sequence). DNA for the CDR3: TGCAGTGCTATTCTAGCGGGAGGGCCGGGGACAGATACGCAGTATTTT. Its protein product is CSAILAGGPGTDTQYF.